The present T cell receptor beta chain was sequenced within a study of graft-versus-host responses after intestinal transplantation. In the study overall: Recipients underwent multivisceral, liver-intestinal, or isolated intestinal transplants. All recipients got anti-thymocyte globulin induction, then tacrolimus and steroids for approximately three years.

The table came from immunoSEQ multiplex PCR; TCRdb's copy has only in-frame clones and leaves some out. The repertoire holds over 60,000 clones, around 90% seen once, with approximately 6.3% in the top ten. With V trimmed by 3 bases and J by 6 bases, 7 bases remained unmatched. The CDR3 contains 15 residues. In germline, CDR1 is SGHNT, CDR2 YYREEE (reference sequence). This rearrangement joins TRBV5-4 to TRBJ2-1, with 9 bases fitting TRBD2. The source material was bone marrow, sampled approximately 740 days after intestinal transplantation. The TCR originated in a human patient who received an intestinal transplant, so some T cells may come from the graft donor. In nucleotides, the CDR3 is TGTGCCAGCAGCTCCTTGGCGGGAGGGTTCAATGAGCAGTTCTTC. Translated, it gives CASSSLAGGFNEQFF.